The rows below give T cell receptor beta chains drawn from one sample of a study of T cells in lung cancer brain metastases. TCRdb's table, derived via immunoSEQ multiplex PCR, lists solely in-frame clones and lacks some. The sample contains about 4,200 clones, around 90% of which appear only once. Sequences were obtained from tumor tissue from the primary lung tumor. These receptor sequences come from a man aged 55 to 70 with non-small cell lung cancer. The CDR3 runs from the conserved cysteine through the conserved F or W. D genes are given only for firm matches. Size values are once, few and many counts, or a class for expanded clones, and some rows have none.

clone_size | j_call | d_call | v_call | cdr3_nt | cdr3_aa
NA | TRBJ2-1 | TRBD2 | TRBV7-8 | TGTGCCAGCAGCCCTAGGGCTAGCGGGAGGGTCACACCCTACAATGAGCAGTTCTTC | CASSPRASGRVTPYNEQFF
NA | TRBJ2-7 | NA | TRBV6-5 | TGTGCCAGCAGTTACGGGGGGACCTACGAGCAGTACTTC | CASSYGGTYEQYF
few | TRBJ1-2 | NA | TRBV27 | TGTGCCAGCACCGGAGGGCAGGGCGGCTACACCTTC | CASTGGQGGYTF
NA | TRBJ1-5 | NA | TRBV6-5 | TGTGCCAGCAGCCTTTCCCGGGACCGATTGAACCAGCATTTT | CASSLSRDRLNQHF
NA | TRBJ2-2 | NA | TRBV7-3 | TGTGCCAGCAGCTCAGACACCGGGGAGCTGTTTTTT | CASSSDTGELFF
NA | TRBJ2-3 | TRBD2 | TRBV9 | TGTGCCAGCAGCCCGAGACTAGCGGGGACCACAGATACGCAGTATTTT | CASSPRLAGTTDTQYF
NA | TRBJ1-6 | TRBD1 | TRBV28 | TGTGCCAGCAGTCCCACCGACAGGGTGGGTTCACCCCTCCACTTT | CASSPTDRVGSPLHF
NA | TRBJ2-5 | TRBD2 | TRBV25-1 | TGTGCCAGTTCTCTAGCGGGGAATCACCCACAAGAGACCCAGTACTTC | CASSLAGNHPQETQYF
NA | TRBJ1-2 | TRBD1 | TRBV5-5 | TGTGCCAGCAGCTTGCAACAGGGGAGCTATGGCTACACCTTC | CASSLQQGSYGYTF
NA | TRBJ1-5 | NA | TRBV4-3 | TGCGCCAGCAGCCAAGATAAGGGTAGGAGCAATCAGCCCCAGCATTTT | CASSQDKGRSNQPQHF
NA | TRBJ2-7 | TRBD1 | TRBV7-9 | TGTGCCGTACGACAGGGGGCCTACGAGCAGTACTTC | CAVRQGAYEQYF
once | TRBJ1-2 | NA | TRBV5-6 | TGTGCCAGCCGGTCTCGATTGAACTATGGCTACACCTTC | CASRSRLNYGYTF
NA | TRBJ2-7 | TRBD2 | TRBV28 | TGTGCCAGCAGTTTTGAAGCGGGAGAGTTGTACGAGCAGTACTTC | CASSFEAGELYEQYF
NA | TRBJ1-1 | NA | TRBV4-3 | TGCGCCAGCAGCCAAGAAAGGGGGAACACTGAAGCTTTCTTT | CASSQERGNTEAFF
NA | TRBJ2-1 | TRBD2 | TRBV18 | TGTGCCAGCTCACCCGGGGGGGGTCTAGCGGGTACAAATAATGAGCAGTTCTTC | CASSPGGGLAGTNNEQFF
once | TRBJ1-1 | NA | TRBV7-9 | TGTGCCAGCAGCCCACAGGGAAAGGTCACTGAAACTTTCTTT | CASSPQGKVTETFF
NA | TRBJ1-4 | NA | TRBV5-1 | TGCGCCAGCACCTGGGATAATGAAAAACTGTTTTTT | CASTWDNEKLFF
NA | TRBJ2-7 | TRBD1 | TRBV2 | TGTGCCAGCAGTGAAGTTACCGGGACAGCCAACTACGAGCAGTACTTC | CASSEVTGTANYEQYF
NA | TRBJ2-4 | TRBD2 | TRBV19 | TGTGCCAGTAGTCCGGGACTAGCGGGGAGAGTGGTGTACTTC | CASSPGLAGRVVYF
NA | TRBJ1-3 | TRBD1 | TRBV18 | TGTGCCAGCTCAAAACCGGGACAGTCGAACACCATATATTTT | CASSKPGQSNTIYF
NA | TRBJ1-2 | TRBD1 | TRBV11-2 | TGTGCCAGCAGCTTTCGAAGGGACAGCTATGGCTACACCTTC | CASSFRRDSYGYTF
once | TRBJ2-7 | NA | TRBV11-2 | TGTGCCAGCAGCTCAGTAGGGGGGCGGCTCGAGCAGTACTTC | CASSSVGGRLEQYF
few | TRBJ1-2 | TRBD1 | TRBV6-5 | TGTGCCAGCACTCCGGGACAGGGGCTTGGCTACACCTTC | CASTPGQGLGYTF
NA | TRBJ2-7 | NA | TRBV19 | TGTGCCAGTAGTCTAAGGGGCGGGTACGAGCAGTACTTC | CASSLRGGYEQYF
NA | TRBJ2-2 | TRBD1 | TRBV7-2 | TGTGCCAGGACAGGGGACACCGGGGAGCTGTTTTTT | CARTGDTGELFF
NA | TRBJ1-3 | NA | TRBV4-3 | TGCGCCAGCAGCCAGGGGACGGGTGGAGGAAACACCATATATTTT | CASSQGTGGGNTIYF
NA | TRBJ2-5 | NA | TRBV18 | TGTGCCAGCTCACCACCGCAAGGTAGTGAGACCCAGTACTTC | CASSPPQGSETQYF
NA | TRBJ2-5 | NA | TRBV7-2 | TGTGCCAGCAGCTTTCAGGGGTGGGAGACCCAGTACTTC | CASSFQGWETQYF
once | TRBJ1-3 | NA | TRBV9 | TGTGCCAGCAGCGCCGGACAGACAAACTCTGGAAACACCATATATTTT | CASSAGQTNSGNTIYF
NA | TRBJ1-5 | NA | TRBV5-6 | TGTGCCAGCAGCTTGTGGGCAGTCAATCAGCCCCAGCATTTT | CASSLWAVNQPQHF
NA | TRBJ2-1 | TRBD2 | TRBV11-2 | TGTGCCAGCAGCTCATTGACTAGCGGGGGGACCACAAAGAATGAGCAGTTCTTC | CASSSLTSGGTTKNEQFF
NA | TRBJ1-2 | NA | TRBV19 | TGTGCCAGTAGTATAGGCCGAATCTATGGCTACACCTTC | CASSIGRIYGYTF
NA | TRBJ2-7 | NA | TRBV28 | TGTGCCAGCAGTTCGGAAGCCCGGGCCGCCTACGAGCAGTACTTC | CASSSEARAAYEQYF
few | TRBJ1-1 | NA | TRBV19 | TGTGCCAGTAGCCGGACAATGAACACTGAAGCTTTCTTT | CASSRTMNTEAFF
NA | TRBJ2-7 | TRBD2 | TRBV5-1 | TGCGCCAGCAGCACCGGACTAGGACTCTACGAGCAGTACTTC | CASSTGLGLYEQYF
NA | TRBJ2-7 | NA | TRBV28 | TGTGCCAGCAGTCGGGACACTCATCAGGACTTC | CASSRDTHQDF
NA | TRBJ1-1 | NA | TRBV5-1 | TGCGCCAGCAGCTTGGAGATGAACACTGAAGCTTTCTTT | CASSLEMNTEAFF
NA | TRBJ2-7 | TRBD1 | TRBV2 | TGTGCCAGCAGTGAAGGACCGGGACAGATAACCTACGAGCAGTACTTC | CASSEGPGQITYEQYF
NA | TRBJ1-1 | NA | TRBV19 | TGTGCCAGTAGTATAAAATTTCAGGGGTACGAGAGGACTGAAGCTTTCTTT | CASSIKFQGYERTEAFF
NA | TRBJ1-2 | NA | TRBV6-5 | TGTGCCAGCAGGCCATGGTCTGGGGGACATGGCTACACCTTC | CASRPWSGGHGYTF
NA | TRBJ1-1 | NA | TRBV27 | TGTGCCAGCAGTTGGGGACGGGAGGGTGGCACTGAAGCTTTCTTT | CASSWGREGGTEAFF
NA | TRBJ1-4 | NA | TRBV5-5 | TGTGCCAGCAGCATCGGGACAATTACAACTAATGAAAAACTGTTTTTT | CASSIGTITTNEKLFF
NA | TRBJ2-7 | NA | TRBV11-3 | TGTGCCAGCAGCCCCCGGATGGCCTACGAGCAGTACTTC | CASSPRMAYEQYF
NA | TRBJ1-6 | TRBD1 | TRBV6-6 | TGTGCCAGCAGTGACAGGACAGGGGTCTTTTCACCCCTCCACTTT | CASSDRTGVFSPLHF
once | TRBJ2-5 | NA | TRBV19 | TGTGCCAGTAGGCAGAGTGGGGAGACCCAGTACTTC | CASRQSGETQYF
NA | TRBJ1-5 | TRBD1 | TRBV7-9 | TGTGCCAGCAGCGGCGCACAGGGGGCCAACAATCAGCCCCAGCATTTT | CASSGAQGANNQPQHF
NA | TRBJ2-5 | NA | TRBV5-4 | TGTGCCAGCAGCTTGCAAAGGGTACAAGAGACCCAGTACTTC | CASSLQRVQETQYF